The text below deals with one T cell receptor beta chain. The table lists this clone with a count of one. The antigen this receptor binds is unknown. It has no much larger one-base neighbor in the sample; base qualities were not kept. Looking up the germline V gene yields CDR1 SGHDN and CDR2 FVKESK. The V and J ends are trimmed by 4 bases and 4 bases, leaving 16 bases between them. Inclusive of the bounding cysteine and phenylalanine, the CDR3 is 15 residues long. The sequence is cut down to CDR3 DNA, 45 bases in frame from base 1. Using the deep immunoSEQ assay, multiplex PCR amplified TCR CDR3 regions from genomic DNA. Extracted genomic DNA from each cell subset was distributed evenly across all wells of several immunoSEQ 96-well plates, and each plate was treated as a replicate. For sorted subsets, each replicate PCR was loaded with around 220 ng genomic DNA, equivalent to 30,000 or so T cell genomes. Purified libraries were measured with a Qubit 3.0 fluorometer, size-checked on a Bioanalyzer 2100, and measured again with the KAPA Library Quantification kit. Each immunoSEQ 96-well plate was sequenced on its own single-read 150-cycle Illumina NextSeq 550 flow cell. For the original study's pipeline: Because the immunoSEQ output held only junctional sequences and lacked quality scores, the filtering could not match the filtering applied to full-length reads. To assign V/J genes and CDR3, sequences were annotated using PyIR, a Python wrapper for IgBLAST v1.9, with IMGT germline references. Reads were removed for weak V/J assignments (E-value above 1e-6), missing CDR3, stop codons, out-of-frame junctions, or ambiguous translated residues. V3J clonotypes were defined as sequences sharing an identical inferred V gene, J gene, and CDR3 amino acid sequence. Percentage overlap between repertoires was computed as shared unique clonotypes divided by the size of the smaller repertoire. Repertoire richness was assessed with RTK rarefaction, the Chao1 estimator, and Recon v2.1 estimates of unobserved clonotypes. Generation probabilities were computed with OLGA for all TCRbeta clonotypes obtained by the gDNA method from a handful of donors. Here the immuneACCESS table is served through TCRdb, limited to in-frame sequences with V and J called. Missing clones are a known gap in these copies; in checked studies unresolved V genes cover under half, and the rest lacks a known reason. The DNA was the basis for D and trimming; V, J and clone size are from that table. The sample includes around 1,000,000 clones, with 60% to 80% observed a single time. The ten largest account for approximately 0.9% of the sample.

The source of the sample is a study of shared clonotypes between healthy human individuals (TCRdb year 2020). General notes on the study: The cohort comprised two women and a few men aged 18 to 49 years. For each donor, three plates each were used for CD4 naive and CD4 memory, two plates were used for CD8 naive, and one plate was used for CD8 memory. To estimate repertoire size and how much clonotypes are shared between individuals, the study performed deep sequencing of blood TCR repertoires from 4 to 6 healthy adults. Leukapheresis yielded between about 0.94 and 8.9 billion PBMCs per donor. Libraries were prepared and TCR repertoires were sequenced by different laboratories using diverse techniques, in order to increase sequencing depth and limit assay-specific biases.

Results and caveats for the whole study, not just this receptor: Across four donors, roughly 5% of naive CD4, roughly 3.5% of naive CD8, roughly 2.3% of memory CD4, and 0.3% to 0.45% of memory CD8 clonotypes were shared. The small number of donors limited the genetic and exposure-history diversity represented. Larger estimated clonotype richness was generally found for naive subsets than for memory subsets. Sampling was restricted to blood, and TCR repertoires in tissue are likely to differ from TCR repertoires in blood. Rarefaction of sorted-subset datasets indicated incomplete sequencing despite the large sequencing depth. Pairwise subsampling indicated that sequencing depth was expected to affect the degree of clonotype sharing among donors. Compared with non-shared clonotypes, clonotypes shared by all four sorted-subset donors had higher generation probabilities.

The donors were healthy, HIV-negative adults who had no recently reported acute infections or vaccinations. Every donor was a Caucasian adult living in Nashville, Tennessee, USA. CD4+ T cells were enriched by magnetic negative selection; naive cells were then positively selected on CD45RA, and the negative fraction formed the memory subset. Blood was collected by leukapheresis, and PBMCs were isolated by Ficoll-Histopaque density gradient centrifugation and then cryopreserved in liquid nitrogen vapor phase. Purity and quantity of every magnetically sorted T cell population were checked by analytical flow cytometry. Each sorted fraction had its genomic DNA isolated and then quantified by UV absorbance on a Nanodrop 2000c.

This TCR derives from a man aged 18-30 years in good health. Some clones in this sample may be carry-over from other donors' samples. The chain is assembled from TRBV14 and TRBJ2-5, with the D gene not clear enough to name. Material: memory CD4+ T cells from PBMCs. Per the publication, the cell subset or site label means: CD45RA-negative fraction. The encoded CDR3 is CASSRIGRLVETQYF. Here is the DNA: TGTGCCAGCAGCCGGATCGGGCGATTAGTAGAGACCCAGTACTTC.